Below, 27 T cell receptor beta chains from the same sample are listed, as sequenced in a study of cytomegalovirus exposure and HLA in healthy donors. Data came from immunoSEQ multiplex PCR; TCRdb stores just in-frame clones and leaves some out. The table includes 200,000 or so clones, 87% detected once. The sequencing input was PBMCs. The receptors come from a woman under 30 in good health and CMV-seropositive.

J is TRBJ2-7 and V is TRBV30; the D is unclear. Germline CDR1 reads GTSNPN; CDR2 reads SVGIG (reference sequence). CDR3 length: 12 residues. Trimming pared 1 base from V and 0 bases from J, leaving 4 bases between. CDR3 sequence reads: CAWSDISYEQYF. The CDR3 nucleotides read TGTGCCTGGAGTGATATCTCCTACGAGCAGTACTTC.

This chain links TRBV27 with TRBJ1-5, with 7 bases identical to TRBD1. CDR3 size: 15 residues. Trimming took 7 bases from V and 7 from J; bases not matched to a gene: 13. From germline, CDR1 is MNHEY and CDR2 SMNVEV (reference sequence). The CDR3 reads CASTSLGGMRQPQHF. DNA of the CDR3: TGTGCCAGCACCAGCTTAGGGGGCATGCGGCAGCCCCAGCATTTT.

DNA for the CDR3: TGTGCCAGCAGTTTGAGCGGGGGATACAATGAGCAGTTCTTC. Its translation is CASSLSGGYNEQFF. The chain joins TRBV28 to TRBJ2-1, with 8 bases lining up with TRBD2. CDR3 length: 14 amino acids. V gave up 3 bases and J gave up 4 bases; unmatched junction bases: 2. Germline V gene lookup returns CDR1 MDHEN and CDR2 SYDVKM.

This clone was observed a single time. The chain recombines TRBV18 with TRBJ2-1, with TRBD2 matching 7 bases. The junction had 19 bases not matched to a gene; V was cut back by 2 bases and J by 9 bases. Germline CDR1 KGHSH, CDR2 LQKENI. CDR3 size: 18 residues. The CDR3 DNA reads TGTGCCAGCTCACCAGGCCTAGCGGTCCAATACCCACTGGGTGAGCAGTTCTTC. Translated, it gives CASSPGLAVQYPLGEQFF. Variable domain in full (rest from reference TRBV18 and TRBJ2-1): NAGVMQNPRHLVRRRGQEARLRCSPMKGHSHVYWYRQLPEEGLKFMVYLQKENIIDESGMPKERFSAEFPKEGPSILRIQQVVRGDSAAYFCASSPGLAVQYPLGEQFFGPGTRLTVL.

This chain connects TRBV28 to TRBJ2-1; D is perhaps TRBD2 (5 bases). V lost 3 bases and J 6 bases, leaving 15 bases between the germline ends. There are 15 residues in the CDR3. Germline lookup yields CDR1 MDHEN and CDR2 SYDVKM. The CDR3 DNA is TGTGCCAGCAGTTTTTCGGGGAGTGGGGTCAATGAGCAGTTCTTC. Protein sequence: CASSFSGSGVNEQFF. The entire variable domain, with the rest obtained from reference TRBV28 and TRBJ2-1, is as follows: DVKVTQSSRYLVKRTGEKVFLECVQDMDHENMFWYRQDPGLGLRLIYFSYDVKMKEKGDIPEGYSVSREKKERFSLILESASTNQTSMYLCASSFSGSGVNEQFFGPGTRLTVL.

Here the CDR3 DNA reads TGTGCCAGCAGCCATAGCGTCAAGGGCGGAGAGACCCAGTACTTC. This gives the protein CASSHSVKGGETQYF. This rearrangement joins TRBV27 to TRBJ2-5; D perhaps matches TRBD2 (5 bases). V was pared by 6 bases and J by 4 bases, with 18 bases between. The CDR3 covers 15 residues. Germline CDR1 and CDR2: MNHEY and SMNVEV (reference sequence).

This rearrangement joins TRBV13 to TRBJ2-5; D unclear. Germline CDR1 reads PRHDT; CDR2 reads FYEKMQ (reference sequence). V was cut by 5 bases and J by 1 base, with 14 bases left in between. The CDR3 contains 15 residues. The CDR3 here is CASSPANRFQETQYF. CDR3 sequence (DNA): TGTGCCAGCAGCCCCGCTAATCGATTCCAAGAGACCCAGTACTTC.

Only a few counts were recorded for this clone. The chain employs TRBV27 and TRBJ2-7; D may be TRBD2 (5 bases). Germline values: CDR1 MNHEY, CDR2 SMNVEV (reference sequence). V was shortened by 5 bases and J by 0 bases, with 14 bases between the two germline ends. The CDR3 is made up of 15 amino acids. The CDR3 protein is CASSPGWTRSYEQYF. CDR3 DNA sequence: TGTGCCAGCAGTCCCGGATGGACTCGCTCCTACGAGCAGTACTTC.

The gene calls are TRBV28 and TRBJ1-2; 8 nucleotides agree with TRBD1. With V trimmed by 6 bases and J by 0 bases, 3 bases remained unmatched. Germline CDR1 reads MDHEN; CDR2 reads SYDVKM. The CDR3 has 14 amino acids. The CDR3 loop reads CASRGQGANYGYTF. The CDR3 nucleotides read TGTGCCAGCAGAGGACAGGGAGCTAACTATGGCTACACCTTC.

This clone occurred once. DNA of the CDR3: TGTGCCAGCAGTTTCAGGGGTGGGGAGGGCACCTTC. It yields the protein CASSFRGGEGTF. J is TRBJ1-2 and V is TRBV28, with a tentative D call TRBD1 (6 bases). Trimming cost V 3 bases and J 13 bases, with 15 bases left between them. This CDR3 is built from 12 residues. The germline V gene has CDR1 MDHEN and CDR2 SYDVKM.

V and J are TRBV7-8 and TRBJ1-5; TRBD1 aligns across 9 bases. The CDR3 contains 14 residues. The germline gives CDR1 SGHVS, CDR2 FQNEAQ. V shed 6 bases, J shed 11 bases, and the junction held 11 bases outside the gene matches. The CDR3 loop is CASSPGTGTSSQHF. The CDR3 DNA reads TGTGCCAGCAGTCCCGGGACAGGGACGTCGTCCCAGCATTTT. Together with reference TRBV7-8 and TRBJ1-5, the CDR3 gives the full variable domain: GAGVSQSPRYKVAKRGQDVALRCDPISGHVSLFWYQQALGQGPEFLTYFQNEAQLDKSGLPSDRFFAERPEGSVSTLKIQRTQQEDSAVYLCASSPGTGTSSQHFGDGTRLSIL.

Only one count was recorded for this clone. The same CDR3 can be traced to other DNA sequences in this sample. This rearrangement joins TRBV5-1 to TRBJ2-7, with a possible D match to TRBD1 (6 bases). Germline-derived CDR1 and CDR2 are SGHRS and YFSETQ. The CDR3 runs 13 residues. The V end lost 1 base, the J end lost 1 base, and 6 bases lay between the germline ends. CDR3 region: CASSLTGSYEQYF. CDR3 DNA sequence: TGCGCCAGCAGCTTGACAGGGTCCTACGAGCAGTACTTC.

This chain connects TRBV20-1 to TRBJ1-2; D ambiguous. Germline V gene lookup returns CDR1 DFQATT and CDR2 SNEGSKA (reference sequence). V dropped 1 base and J dropped 8 bases, with 8 bases sitting between them. The CDR3 spans 11 residues. CDR3 bases: TGCAGTGCTAGAGTGGAGGCCGGCTACACCTTC. This codes for CSARVEAGYTF.

The chain employs TRBV9 and TRBJ2-7; TRBD2 matches at 9 bases. The CDR3 is made up of 14 amino acids. V lost 1 base to trimming and J lost 4 bases; unmatched junction nucleotides: 3. Germline loops: CDR1 SGDLS, CDR2 YYNGEE. The CDR3 region has the DNA TGTGCCAGCAGCGTAACTAGCGGGCCGTACGAGCAGTACTTC. Its translation is CASSVTSGPYEQYF.

This clone was observed a single time. J is TRBJ2-1 and V is TRBV20-1; D not resolved. The germline CDR1 and CDR2 sequences are DFQATT and SNEGSKA (reference sequence). V dropped 7 bases and J dropped 10 bases, with 11 bases sitting between them. This CDR3 is built from 10 residues. DNA of the CDR3: TGCAGTGTTATAGCCTACGAGCAGTTCTTC. Translating it yields CSVIAYEQFF.

The chain is built from TRBV7-2 and TRBJ1-1, with TRBD1 as a possible D gene (5 bases). Germline lookup yields CDR1 SGHTA and CDR2 FQGNSA. Deletions cut 5 bases from V and 0 bases from J, with 10 bases between. The CDR3 sequence is 14 residues long. CDR3 residues: CASSVGGVNTEAFF. The DNA for the CDR3 is TGTGCCAGCAGCGTCGGGGGGGTGAACACTGAAGCTTTCTTT.

This sequence joins TRBV4-1 and TRBJ2-5, with D possibly being TRBD2 (6 bases). V was clipped by 3 bases and J by 4 bases, with 9 bases between them. In germline, CDR1 is MGHRA, CDR2 YSYEKL. The CDR3 covers 13 residues. CDR3 DNA sequence: TGCGCCAGCAGCCAGACGGGGGTAGAGACCCAGTACTTC. The encoded protein is CASSQTGVETQYF.

The chain carries TRBV28 and TRBJ2-1, with D possibly matching TRBD1 (5 bases). Per the germline V gene, CDR1 is MDHEN and CDR2 is SYDVKM. Trimming stripped 3 bases from V and 7 bases from J, with 16 bases between. The CDR3 consists of 15 residues. This CDR3 reads CASSLGQGHTNEQFF. The CDR3 nucleotides read TGTGCCAGCAGTTTGGGGCAGGGTCATACGAATGAGCAGTTCTTC.

CDR3 bases: TGCGCCAGCAGCACGACTAGCGGGAGCACTGAGCAGTTCTTC. Protein sequence: CASSTTSGSTEQFF. The rearrangement uses TRBV5-1 and TRBJ2-1, with 12 bases aligning to TRBD2. V was clipped by 4 bases and J by 9 bases; unmatched bases: 5. The CDR3 loop spans 14 amino acids. Germline loops: CDR1 SGHRS, CDR2 YFSETQ.

The genes are TRBV18 and TRBJ2-2, with 10 bases identical to TRBD1. Germline CDR1 and CDR2: KGHSH and LQKENI. With V trimmed by 3 bases and J by 5 bases, 9 bases remained unmatched. The CDR3 extends over 17 amino acids. The CDR3 coding sequence is TGTGCCAGCTCACCGTCCCGCTCGGGACAGGGGACCGGGGAGCTGTTTTTT. This encodes CASSPSRSGQGTGELFF.

CDR3 in amino acids: CASQQGNQPQHF. The CDR3 bases are TGTGCCAGCCAACAGGGGAATCAGCCCCAGCATTTT. This rearrangement joins TRBV19 to TRBJ1-5, with TRBD1 matching 7 bases. There are 12 residues in the CDR3. CDR1 and CDR2 from the germline V gene are LNHDA and SQIVND (reference sequence). Trimming removed 9 bases from V and 4 bases from J; junction bases left unmatched: 3. The full variable domain, rest sourced from reference TRBV19 and TRBJ1-5, is DGGITQSPKYLFRKEGQNVTLSCEQNLNHDAMYWYRQDPGQGLRLIYYSQIVNDFQKGDIAEGYSVSREKKESFPLTVTSAQKNPTAFYLCASQQGNQPQHFGDGTRLSIL.

This chain connects TRBV7-9 to TRBJ2-3; the D gene is possibly TRBD2 (5 bases). The CDR3 spans 17 residues. Trimming shortened V by 2 bases and J by 5 bases, and 20 bases separated the two germline ends. Germline V gene lookup returns CDR1 SEHNR and CDR2 FQNEAQ (reference sequence). The CDR3 spells CASSLIRGGSELDTQYF. The CDR3 DNA sequence: TGTGCCAGCAGCTTAATTCGGGGTGGCAGTGAGTTAGATACGCAGTATTTT.

The chain has TRBV5-6 and TRBJ1-1; D is possibly TRBD1 (5 bases). The CDR3 is 17 amino acids. V dropped 4 bases and J dropped 4 bases, with 23 bases sitting between them. Germline CDR1 reads SGHDT; CDR2 reads YYEEEE. This CDR3 reads CASSGWGVASGFTEAFF. DNA for the CDR3: TGTGCCAGCAGCGGATGGGGGGTGGCCAGTGGTTTCACTGAAGCTTTCTTT.

The rearrangement uses TRBV5-1 and TRBJ2-7; TRBD2 matches at 15 bases. The germline V gene encodes CDR1 SGHRS and CDR2 YFSETQ. The junction had 9 bases not matched to a gene; V was cut back by 2 bases and J by 6 bases. The CDR3 is 17 residues long. The DNA for the CDR3 is TGCGCCAGCAGCTTTAGGACTAGCGGGAGGGGTCTTCGCGAGCAGTACTTC. Its protein product is CASSFRTSGRGLREQYF.

The chain employs TRBV19 and TRBJ2-2; 7 nucleotides agree with TRBD2. Germline V gene data show CDR1 as LNHDA and CDR2 as SQIVND (reference sequence). V trimming: 7 bases; J trimming: 5 bases; junction bases outside the gene matches: 13. This CDR3 is 16 amino acids long. The CDR3 DNA reads TGTGCCAGTAAATCCGGCGGGAGTATATTTACCGGGGAGCTGTTTTTT. As protein: CASKSGGSIFTGELFF.

V gene TRBV4-2 combines with J gene TRBJ2-7, with D perhaps TRBD2 (5 bases). The V gene's germline CDR1 is LGHNA and CDR2 YNFKEQ. V shed 4 bases and J shed 5 bases, with 18 bases lying between them. The CDR3 runs 15 residues. The CDR3, as DNA: TGTGCCAGCAGCCCCCGGGAAAGCCGCTTTCACGAGCAGTACTTC. Its translation is CASSPRESRFHEQYF.

The rearrangement joins TRBV28 to TRBJ2-7; D gene unclear. V lost 6 bases, J lost 2 bases, and 11 bases lay in between. The CDR3 loop spans 13 amino acids. Germline CDR1 MDHEN, CDR2 SYDVKM. The CDR3 DNA follows: TGTGCCAGCAGGGGCCCTCACACCTACGAGCAGTACTTC. This translates into CASRGPHTYEQYF.